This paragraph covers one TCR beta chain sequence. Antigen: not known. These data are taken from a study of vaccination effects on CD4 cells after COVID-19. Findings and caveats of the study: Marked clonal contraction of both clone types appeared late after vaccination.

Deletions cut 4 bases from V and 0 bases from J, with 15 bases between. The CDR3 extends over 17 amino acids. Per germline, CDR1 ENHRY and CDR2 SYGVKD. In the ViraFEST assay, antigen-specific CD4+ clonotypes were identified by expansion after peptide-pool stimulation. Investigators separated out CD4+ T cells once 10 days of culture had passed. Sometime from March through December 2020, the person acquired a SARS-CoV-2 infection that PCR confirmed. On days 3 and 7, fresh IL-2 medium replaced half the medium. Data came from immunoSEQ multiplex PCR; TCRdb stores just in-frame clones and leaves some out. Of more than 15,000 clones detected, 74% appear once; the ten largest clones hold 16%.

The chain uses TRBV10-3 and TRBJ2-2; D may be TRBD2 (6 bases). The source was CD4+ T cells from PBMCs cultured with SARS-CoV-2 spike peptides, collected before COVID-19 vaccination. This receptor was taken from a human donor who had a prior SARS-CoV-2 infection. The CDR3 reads CAISGSLAQANTGELFF. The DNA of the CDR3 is TGTGCCATCAGTGGGTCGCTAGCGCAAGCGAACACCGGGGAGCTGTTTTTT.